The entry below describes one T cell receptor beta chain. Time point denoted: 2014-2015 season, 7 days after vaccination. Subjects lived in the community and lacked influenza vaccine within the prior 6 months. TCRdb keeps only in-frame clones here, not all; method: immunoSEQ multiplex PCR. This sample has 9,500 to 13,000 clones, with about four fifths found just once. These data originate in a study of follicular helper T cells after annual influenza vaccination. The germline CDR1 and CDR2 sequences are SGHTA and FQGNSA. V was shortened by 0 bases and J by 6 bases, with 5 bases between the two germline ends. The CDR3 totals 13 residues.

The genes are TRBV7-2 and TRBJ2-2; D is unclear. This clonotype originated in an adult who received the influenza vaccine. The material sequenced was CXCR5- memory CD4+ T cells sorted from blood, taken 7 days after influenza vaccination. In DNA form, the CDR3 reads TGTGCCAGCAGCTTAGCTCCAGCCGGGGAGCTGTTTTTT. The encoded protein is CASSLAPAGELFF.